Here is one TCR beta chain with its context. Its antigen is still unknown. These data originate in a study of cytomegalovirus exposure and HLA in healthy donors. Study results and limitations: The study recorded more than 150 TCR beta chains that were cytomegalovirus-associated. Rare TCR sequences predominated, though certain public TCRs were found in many donors.

The PCR employed 60 Vbeta primers together with 13 Jbeta primers. Profiling relied on immunoSEQ multiplex PCR, and the TCRdb table lists in-frame clones only, not all of them. The repertoire holds 200,000 to 250,000 clones, with 77% as singletons. The CDR3 runs 14 residues. With 5 bases removed from V and 2 bases from J, the gap between germline ends came to 12 bases. Germline CDR1 reads MNHEY; CDR2 reads SVGAGI. This receptor was taken from a woman in her sixties in good health and CMV-seropositive. Input material: PBMCs. This rearrangement joins TRBV6-5 to TRBJ2-5, with D possibly TRBD2 on 6 matching bases. The CDR3 bases are TGTGCCAGCAGTAGGGGACTCAGACAAGAGACCCAGTACTTC. Protein product: CASSRGLRQETQYF.